One and the same sample provided the 27 T cell receptor beta chains below, sequenced in a study of beta chain features in type 1 diabetes. Of the isolated RNA, all was reverse transcribed, and so the sequenced material was expressed TCRB transcripts. TCRdb's table, derived via immunoSEQ multiplex PCR, lists solely in-frame clones and lacks some. Among a few hundred thousand clones, roughly 24% were seen once, and the ten largest hold around 0.012%. No antigens are known for them. Findings of the study overall: Patients with Type 1 diabetes showed moderately but significantly shorter TCRB CDR3s in all four CD4+ subsets.

The material sequenced was naive CD4+ T cells from blood. These receptors were collected from a woman in her 30s with type 1 diabetes.

This clone was found a few times. The CDR3 DNA follows: TGCGCCAGCAGCCAGATGCTAGCGGGCATCCAAGAGACCCAGTACTTC. Translating it yields CASSQMLAGIQETQYF. The genes are TRBV4-1 and TRBJ2-5; TRBD2 matches 8 bases. V lost 3 bases to trimming and J lost 1 base; unmatched junction nucleotides: 7. Germline V gives CDR1 MGHRA, CDR2 YSYEKL. This CDR3 has 16 amino acids.

V is TRBV19 and J is TRBJ2-6; TRBD1 agrees at 7 bases. Per the germline V gene, CDR1 is LNHDA and CDR2 is SQIVND (reference sequence). V dropped 10 bases and J dropped 3; count of bases not matched to a gene: 12. The CDR3 sequence is 16 residues long. DNA for the CDR3: TGTGCCACCCGGGACAGCGTTTTTAGTGGGGCCAACGTCCTGACTTTC. Its translation: CATRDSVFSGANVLTF.

The V and J genes are TRBV4-2 and TRBJ2-7; 11 bases match TRBD2. The germline gives CDR1 LGHNA, CDR2 YNFKEQ. V lost 4 bases and J lost 4; bases outside the gene matches: 3. This CDR3 contains 14 residues. The CDR3 reads CASSRGTSGYEQYF. The CDR3 coding sequence is TGTGCCAGCAGCCGAGGGACTAGCGGTTACGAGCAGTACTTC.

This clone has more than one count but fewer than ten. The CDR3 region has the DNA TGTGCCTGGAACCCGGGACAGGCTAACAATGAGCAGTTCTTC. This sequence encodes CAWNPGQANNEQFF. The chain joins TRBV30 to TRBJ2-1; 8 bases align to TRBD1. This CDR3 region has 14 residues. Germline CDR1 reads GTSNPN; CDR2 reads SVGIG (reference sequence). J was trimmed by 5 bases and V by 4 bases; bases with no gene match: 7.

V gene TRBV7-9 combines with J gene TRBJ1-2; TRBD1 matches 8 bases. J gave up 8 bases and V 1 base, and 12 bases lay outside the gene matches. The CDR3 is made up of 16 amino acids. Germline CDR1 is SEHNR and CDR2 is FQNEAQ (reference sequence). CDR3 amino acids: CASSLVAGQGASGYTF. The CDR3 DNA reads TGTGCCAGCAGCTTAGTCGCCGGGCAGGGGGCAAGCGGCTACACCTTC.

The sample holds a few counts of this clone. The genes are TRBV30 and TRBJ1-1; D is unresolved. CDR1 and CDR2 (germline): GTSNPN, SVGIG (reference sequence). The CDR3 is 13 residues long. The V end lost 3 bases, the J end lost 4 bases, and 12 bases lay between the germline ends. The CDR3 nucleotides are TGTGCCTGGAGGCCAACAAGTCTCACTGAAGCTTTCTTT. The encoded protein is CAWRPTSLTEAFF.

The genes are TRBV18 and TRBJ2-2, with 8 bases that match TRBD1. Germline lookup yields CDR1 KGHSH and CDR2 LQKENI. J lost 3 bases, V lost 1 base, and 4 bases had no gene match. CDR3 length equals 16 residues. CDR3 nucleotides: TGTGCCAGCTCACCACTCAGGGGACAGGACACCGGGGAGCTGTTTTTT. It yields the protein CASSPLRGQDTGELFF. The complete variable domain, with remaining parts taken from reference TRBV18 and TRBJ2-2, reads NAGVMQNPRHLVRRRGQEARLRCSPMKGHSHVYWYRQLPEEGLKFMVYLQKENIIDESGMPKERFSAEFPKEGPSILRIQQVVRGDSAAYFCASSPLRGQDTGELFFGEGSRLTVL.

This clone has more than one count but fewer than ten. The chain combines TRBV2 with TRBJ2-1, with a tentative D call TRBD2 (5 bases). V gave up 7 bases and J gave up 4 bases, with 14 bases separating them. Germline values: CDR1 SNHLY, CDR2 FYNNEI. The CDR3 covers 14 residues. The CDR3 bases are TGTGCCAGCAAAGGAGGACTCACTTACAATGAGCAGTTCTTC. Its protein is CASKGGLTYNEQFF.

This clone showed up just a few times. V is TRBV9 and J is TRBJ2-1, with a weak D call TRBD2 (5 bases). The germline V and J ends were trimmed by 4 bases and 3 bases, with 17 bases remaining between them. The CDR3 is made up of 16 amino acids. Germline assignment: CDR1 SGDLS and CDR2 YYNGEE. The DNA for the CDR3 is TGTGCCAGCAGCAAAGCACCGGGGAAGATCTACAATGAGCAGTTCTTC. The encoded protein is CASSKAPGKIYNEQFF.

This clone has more than one count but fewer than ten. The chain carries TRBV7-9 and TRBJ2-3; the match to TRBD2 covers 9 bases. This CDR3 contains 15 residues. CDR1 is SEHNR, CDR2 FQNEAQ, per germline (reference sequence). Trimming took 5 bases from V and 0 from J; bases not matched to a gene: 3. For the CDR3, the DNA is TGTGCCAGCAGCCGACTAGCGGATAGCACAGATACGCAGTATTTT. It specifies CASSRLADSTDTQYF.

This clone appeared a few times. This same CDR3 is encoded by further DNA sequences in the sample. The gene calls are TRBV2 and TRBJ2-5; 7 nucleotides align to TRBD2. The trim removed 6 bases at V and 5 bases at J, leaving 3 bases unmatched. Germline V gene sequence: CDR1 SNHLY, CDR2 FYNNEI. This CDR3 region has 12 residues. CDR3 in DNA: TGTGCCAGCAGCCCGGGGGGTGAGACCCAGTACTTC. Protein product: CASSPGGETQYF.

This clone has only a few counts. The chain carries TRBV29-1 and TRBJ2-7; TRBD2 agrees at 8 bases. V gave up 8 bases and J gave up 7 bases; unmatched junction bases: 10. The germline CDR1 and CDR2 sequences are SQVTM and ANQGSEA. The CDR3 has 12 residues. CDR3 bases: TGCAGCTTTAGCGGGATAAGTGGTGAGCAGTACTTC. Translation: CSFSGISGEQYF.

This clone was recorded once. This rearrangement joins TRBV30 to TRBJ2-7; TRBD1 agrees at 8 bases. The V gene end was trimmed by 3 bases and the J gene end by 7 bases; junction bases not matched to a gene: 5. Germline CDR1 and CDR2: GTSNPN and SVGIG (reference sequence). The CDR3 has 12 residues. CDR3 nucleotide sequence: TGTGCCTGGAGCCGACAGGGGAGGGAGCAGTACTTC. It yields the protein CAWSRQGREQYF.

The gene calls are TRBV11-2 and TRBJ2-7, with 14 bases identical to TRBD2. Trimming at V came to 3 bases and at J to 4 bases, leaving 2 bases not matched to a gene. The CDR3 spans 15 residues. The germline gives CDR1 SGHAT, CDR2 FQNNGV. CDR3 coding DNA: TGTGCCAGCAGCTTGGGACTAGCGGGAGATTACGAGCAGTACTTC. This encodes CASSLGLAGDYEQYF.

This clone was counted only a few times. The chain carries TRBV5-4 and TRBJ2-7; D is ambiguous. The CDR3 covers 13 residues. Germline assignment: CDR1 SGHNT and CDR2 YYREEE (reference sequence). The germline V and J ends were trimmed by 1 base and 5 bases, with 10 bases remaining between them. For the CDR3, the DNA is TGTGCCAGCAGCTTGTGGATGGGCCACGAGCAGTACTTC. Residues: CASSLWMGHEQYF.

There are a few counts of this clone. This same CDR3 is encoded by further DNA sequences in the sample. The V gene is TRBV28, the J gene TRBJ2-7; maybe TRBD1 (5 bases). Trimming took 2 bases from V and 6 from J, leaving 5 bases between them. The CDR3 length is 11 residues. The germline gives CDR1 MDHEN, CDR2 SYDVKM. The CDR3 protein is CASSLRGEQYF. CDR3 bases: TGTGCCAGCAGTTTAAGGGGCGAGCAGTACTTC. Full variable domain (missing parts from reference TRBV28 and TRBJ2-7): DVKVTQSSRYLVKRTGEKVFLECVQDMDHENMFWYRQDPGLGLRLIYFSYDVKMKEKGDIPEGYSVSREKKERFSLILESASTNQTSMYLCASSLRGEQYFGPGTRLTVT.

The chain has TRBV5-1 and TRBJ2-5; possibly TRBD1 for D (6 bases). Between the trimmed V and J ends, which lost 4 bases and 5 bases, there was a span of 12 bases. CDR3 length: 13 amino acids. The germline CDR1 and CDR2 sequences are SGHRS and YFSETQ. The chain's CDR3 is CASSQGRGETQYF. As DNA, the CDR3 is TGCGCCAGCAGCCAGGGCAGGGGCGAGACCCAGTACTTC. Full variable domain (remainder filled in from reference TRBV5-1 and TRBJ2-5): KAGVTQTPRYLIKTRGQQVTLSCSPISGHRSVSWYQQTPGQGLQFLFEYFSETQRNKGNFPGRFSGRQFSNSRSEMNVSTLELGDSALYLCASSQGRGETQYFGPGTRLLVL.

The rearrangement links TRBV9 to TRBJ1-2, with a tentative D call TRBD1 (5 bases). The CDR3 sequence is 17 residues long. V dropped 5 bases and J dropped 0 bases, with 20 bases sitting between them. Germline V gene lookup returns CDR1 SGDLS and CDR2 YYNGEE. The CDR3 region is CASSPLTGGATNYGYTF. As DNA, the CDR3 is TGTGCCAGCAGTCCTTTGACTGGAGGGGCTACTAACTATGGCTACACCTTC.

This clone was detected once. The genes are TRBV18 and TRBJ2-5; D remains unclear. CDR3 size: 11 residues. Trimming shortened V by 8 bases and J by 5 bases, and 9 bases separated the two germline ends. Germline loops: CDR1 KGHSH, CDR2 LQKENI. CDR3 region: CASLGDETQYF. The CDR3 DNA sequence: TGTGCCAGCCTGGGCGACGAGACCCAGTACTTC.

The chain has TRBV27 and TRBJ1-1; a weak D match, TRBD1 (6 bases). Trimming stripped 2 bases from V and 1 base from J, with 11 bases between. This CDR3 region has 15 residues. CDR1 and CDR2 (germline): MNHEY, SMNVEV (reference sequence). This chain's CDR3 is CASSLRQGRNTEAFF. Written as DNA, the CDR3 is TGTGCCAGCAGTTTACGTCAGGGGAGGAACACTGAAGCTTTCTTT.

This clone appeared a few times. The rearrangement links TRBV28 to TRBJ1-4; D is unclear. Germline lookup yields CDR1 MDHEN and CDR2 SYDVKM. The CDR3 consists of 15 residues. V shed 5 bases and J shed 4 bases, with 14 bases lying between them. CDR3 bases: TGTGCCAGCAGTAAACCGACCAGCGGTAATGAAAAACTGTTTTTT. Residues: CASSKPTSGNEKLFF.

The table lists this clone with a count of one. V and J are TRBV5-1 and TRBJ2-3; 16 nucleotides agree with TRBD2. Germline values: CDR1 SGHRS, CDR2 YFSETQ. This CDR3 region has 18 residues. The V gene end was trimmed by 5 bases and the J gene end by 6 bases; junction bases not matched to a gene: 12. This CDR3 is CASSPGTSGRGLLDTQYF. CDR3 nucleotide sequence: TGCGCCAGCAGTCCCGGGACTAGCGGGAGGGGGCTATTGGATACGCAGTATTTT.

This clone was found a few times. V usage is TRBV4-1 and J usage is TRBJ2-7; TRBD2 aligns across 14 bases. CDR1 is MGHRA, CDR2 YSYEKL, per germline. The CDR3 runs to 19 residues. The trim removed 1 base at V and 2 bases at J, leaving 10 bases unmatched. The CDR3 region is CASSQGGLAGENIAYEQYF. In DNA form, the CDR3 reads TGCGCCAGCAGCCAAGGGGGACTAGCGGGAGAAAATATTGCCTACGAGCAGTACTTC.

The rearrangement links TRBV7-2 to TRBJ2-3; D might be TRBD2 (5 bases). Trimming took 0 bases from V and 8 from J, leaving 9 bases between them. The CDR3 has 13 residues. Germline V gene lookup returns CDR1 SGHTA and CDR2 FQGNSA. The DNA for the CDR3 is TGTGCCAGCAGCTTAGCGGGCCTAGCTACGCAGTATTTT. It translates to CASSLAGLATQYF.

The rearrangement links TRBV4-1 to TRBJ2-1; 8 bases line up with TRBD2. The V and J ends lost 2 bases and 3 bases, in that order; junction bases with no gene match: 6. The CDR3 covers 16 residues. Germline CDR1 and CDR2: MGHRA and YSYEKL. The CDR3 region has the DNA TGCGCCAGCAGCCAAAGTCCACTAGCGGACTACAATGAGCAGTTCTTC. Its protein product is CASSQSPLADYNEQFF.

There are a few counts of this clone. The V and J genes are TRBV28 and TRBJ2-1, with 8 bases identical to TRBD2. This CDR3 contains 14 residues. Per the germline V gene, CDR1 is MDHEN and CDR2 is SYDVKM. The V segment lost 1 base and the J segment 6 bases; nucleotides outside the gene matches: 2. The CDR3 spells CASSLLLAGNEQFF. Here the CDR3 DNA reads TGTGCCAGCAGTTTATTGCTAGCGGGCAATGAGCAGTTCTTC. Drawing the rest from reference TRBV28 and TRBJ2-1, the complete variable domain is DVKVTQSSRYLVKRTGEKVFLECVQDMDHENMFWYRQDPGLGLRLIYFSYDVKMKEKGDIPEGYSVSREKKERFSLILESASTNQTSMYLCASSLLLAGNEQFFGPGTRLTVL.

This chain uses TRBV29-1 with TRBJ2-7, with D possibly TRBD1 on 5 matching bases. The CDR3 runs 13 residues. Germline CDR1 is SQVTM and CDR2 is ANQGSEA. V was pared by 4 bases and J by 2 bases, with 12 bases between. The CDR3 sequence: CSVGTPTTYEQYF. The DNA for the CDR3 is TGCAGCGTTGGGACACCAACCACCTACGAGCAGTACTTC.